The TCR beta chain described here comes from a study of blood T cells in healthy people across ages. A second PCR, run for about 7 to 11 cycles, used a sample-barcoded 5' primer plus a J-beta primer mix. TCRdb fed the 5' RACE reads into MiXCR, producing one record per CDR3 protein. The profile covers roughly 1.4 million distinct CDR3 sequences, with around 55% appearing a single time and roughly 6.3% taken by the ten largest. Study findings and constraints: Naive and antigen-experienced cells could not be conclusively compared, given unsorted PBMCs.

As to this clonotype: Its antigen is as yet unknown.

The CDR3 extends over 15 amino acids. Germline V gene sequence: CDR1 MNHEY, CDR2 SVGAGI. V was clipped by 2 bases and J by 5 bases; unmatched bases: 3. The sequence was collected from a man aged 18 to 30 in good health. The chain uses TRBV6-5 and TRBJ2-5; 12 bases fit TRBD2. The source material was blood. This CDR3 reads CASSYLAGGPETQYF. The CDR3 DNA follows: TGTGCCAGCAGTTACCTAGCGGGAGGGCCGGAGACCCAGTACTTC.